This record covers a single TCR beta chain. The antigen remains undetermined. The data originate from a study of cytomegalovirus exposure and HLA in healthy donors. The study's findings and limits: In vitro experiments confirmed that a few CMV-associated chains were specific for CMV antigens. The majority of TCR sequences were rare, yet some public TCRs appeared in many donors. Being indistinguishable, some V segments were excluded, TRBV6-2 and TRBV6-3 among them.

PCR amplification relied on 60 Vbeta primers (plus 13 Jbeta primers). Assay used: immunoSEQ multiplex PCR; TCRdb lists only in-frame clones, some missing. This sample yields some 130,000 clones, of which roughly 70% are seen a single time; roughly 1.7% belongs to the top ten. Trimming removed 3 bases at V and 4 bases at J, with 12 bases between. This CDR3 comprises 14 residues. Germline V gene data show CDR1 as SGHTA and CDR2 as FQGNSA. Regarding donors, all were healthy bone marrow donors. The clonotype comes from a human donor in good health. Sequencing was done on a sample of PBMCs. The chain recombines TRBV7-2 with TRBJ1-1; maybe TRBD1 (5 bases). CDR3 residues: CASSLWGESTEAFF. In nucleotides, the CDR3 is TGTGCCAGCAGCTTGTGGGGGGAAAGCACTGAAGCTTTCTTT.